This T cell receptor (beta chain) was retrieved from a study of Ad26.COV2.S vaccination and SARS-CoV-2 variants. Study findings and constraints: Comparability of non-spike TCR breadth was observed across vaccine and placebo recipients. In vaccinated individuals, spike-specific CD8+ and CD4+ T cell responses reportedly displayed substantial breadth.

Trimming took 5 bases from V and 4 from J; bases not matched to a gene: 4. CDR3 length: 15 amino acids. Germline V CDR1 and CDR2: SNHLY, FYNNEI. Produced via immunoSEQ multiplex PCR; TCRdb's table is partial and in-frame only. The table includes 45,000 or so clones, approximately 80% detected once. The sample holds a few counts of this clone. Its antigen remains unknown. Sequenced material: peripheral blood, taken after recovery from COVID-19. This clonotype was sampled from a human donor who had recovered from COVID-19. The chain is built from TRBV2 and TRBJ2-6, with 8 positions matching TRBD1. The CDR3 protein is CASSNRGSGANVLTF. In DNA form, the CDR3 reads TGTGCCAGCAGTAACAGGGGGTCAGGGGCCAACGTCCTGACTTTC.